This T cell receptor beta chain comes out of a study of siplizumab effects on memory and regulatory T cells. This CDR3 has 13 residues. The ends were cut back, 3 bases at V and 7 bases at J, with 9 bases in the middle. CDR1 ENHRY and CDR2 SYGVKD come from the germline V gene. Sequencing was performed with immunoSEQ multiplex PCR; in TCRdb, only in-frame clones are kept and a portion is missing. Of 90,000 to 130,000 clones in the sample, roughly 90% are singletons; the top ten hold about 1.5%. Findings and caveats of the study: Sequences below about 10^-5 frequency were poorly captured, limiting mapping of alloreactive clones.

Regarding this clone: Its antigen is undetermined.

Sequencing input: CD4+ T cells sorted from blood. The chain carries TRBV10-3 and TRBJ2-2; D unclear. This TCR was recovered from a human donor in good health. CDR3 DNA sequence: TGTGCCATCAGTGAAAACACCAACGGGGAGCTGTTTTTT. Its translation is CAISENTNGELFF.